This is a list of T cell receptor beta chains from one sample in a study of T cells in Graves' hyperthyroidism and ophthalmopathy. TCRdb redid the calling of the multiplex PCR reads with MiXCR, one entry per CDR3 protein. This table has a few hundred thousand distinct CDR3 sequences, roughly a fifth appearing once. Sequenced material: blood. The source of these receptors is a man aged 45-65 years with Graves' ophthalmopathy. Each CDR3 is given with its conserved first and last residue. The order of the fields is V gene, clone size, D gene, J gene, CDR3 DNA, CDR3 protein. A D gene is named only where the DNA matches it firmly. The size of a clone is reported for some rows only, either as once, few or many, or as a class for expanded clones.

>TRBV29-1|-|TRBD1|TRBJ1-2
TGCAGCGTTGGGGATTTCGGGACAGTCTACACCTTC
CSVGDFGTVYTF
>TRBV12-5|-|-|TRBJ1-1
TGTGCTAGTGCCGTTAAGGGGGACACTGAAGCTTTCTTT
CASAVKGDTEAFF
>TRBV11-2|many|-|TRBJ1-1
TGTGCCAGCAGCTTAGCCGCCGGGGGCATGAACACTGAAGCTTTCTTT
CASSLAAGGMNTEAFF
>TRBV24-1|many|TRBD1|TRBJ2-3
TGTGCCACCAGCCCCCACGGACAGGTCTTAGGGGGCACAGATACGCAGTATTTT
CATSPHGQVLGGTDTQYF
>TRBV19|-|TRBD2|TRBJ2-1
TGTGCCAGTAGTATCGGAGGCGGGAGCTCCTACAATGAGCAGTTCTTC
CASSIGGGSSYNEQFF
>TRBV4-1|-|TRBD1|TRBJ1-5
TGCGCCAGCAGCAAAGGCAGAGGGACAGAGAATCAGCCCCAGCATTTT
CASSKGRGTENQPQHF
>TRBV5-1|many|TRBD2|TRBJ2-1
TGCGCCAGCAGCTTTTCCCTAGCGGGAGGAGGGAATGAGCAGTTCTTC
CASSFSLAGGGNEQFF
>TRBV25-1|-|TRBD2|TRBJ2-1
TGTGCCAGCAGTCCCCCGGGACTAGCGGGCCTGTTTCACAATGAGCAGTTCTTC
CASSPPGLAGLFHNEQFF
>TRBV10-3|-|TRBD2|TRBJ2-1
TGTGCCATCAGTGAGCAGGGTAGCGGGAGAAATGAGCAGTTCTTC
CAISEQGSGRNEQFF
>TRBV27|many|TRBD1|TRBJ2-1
TGTGCCAGCAGTCCCCACCCGGGACAGGGGAGGAATGAGCAGTTCTTC
CASSPHPGQGRNEQFF
>TRBV28|few|TRBD1|TRBJ2-7
TGTGCCAGCAGTTTTCAGGACAGGGGGCGCGGCGAGCAGTACTTC
CASSFQDRGRGEQYF
>TRBV6-1|many|-|TRBJ1-5
TGTGCCAGCAGTGAATGGAGGGGATCGAGCAATCAGCCCCAGCATTTT
CASSEWRGSSNQPQHF
>TRBV4-2|-|-|TRBJ1-4
TGTGCCAGCTCCTCGGGGGGGACGGATGAAAAACTGTTTTTT
CASSSGGTDEKLFF
>TRBV28|-|-|TRBJ1-2
TGTGCCAGCAGTCACAGGGCCCCGGGTGGCTATGGCTACACCTTC
CASSHRAPGGYGYTF
>TRBV7-2|few|-|TRBJ2-7
TGTGCCAGCAGCTTAGAACATTACAACTCCTACGAGCAGTACTTC
CASSLEHYNSYEQYF
>TRBV7-8|-|TRBD1|TRBJ2-5
TGTGCCAGCAGCATCTCCGGGACAGGGACGGGACAGTACTTC
CASSISGTGTGQYF
>TRBV3-1|few|-|TRBJ2-1
TGTGCCAGCAGCCAGCAGACGGCCATTAATGAGCAGTTCTTC
CASSQQTAINEQFF
>TRBV5-1|many|-|TRBJ1-1
TGCGCCAGCAGCTTTGGGGGCGGTACGGCTGAAGCTTTCTTT
CASSFGGGTAEAFF
>TRBV7-3|-|-|TRBJ1-1
TGTGCCAGCGCGGCGGGGTCCAACACTGAAGCTTTCTTT
CASAAGSNTEAFF
>TRBV29-1|few|-|TRBJ2-7
TGCAGCGTTGAGGCCAGTACCTACGAGCAGTACTTC
CSVEASTYEQYF
>TRBV28|many|-|TRBJ1-1
TGTGCCAGCACTCCTTCCGGGAGTTTGCCTGAAGCTTTCTTT
CASTPSGSLPEAFF
>TRBV20-1|many|-|TRBJ1-4
TGCAGTGCAAAGAGGCCAGGGGATAATGAAAAACTGTTTTTT
CSAKRPGDNEKLFF
>TRBV19|once|-|TRBJ2-2
TGTGCCAGTAGGGGCACACTCACCGGGGAGCTGTTTTTT
CASRGTLTGELFF
>TRBV11-2|many|-|TRBJ2-1
TGTGCCAGCAGCTTAGTTGCTTCCCATACGTATGAGCAGTTCTTC
CASSLVASHTYEQFF
>TRBV28|many|TRBD1|TRBJ2-3
TGTGCCAGCAGCACAGGGGGCGCGGCAGATACGCAGTATTTT
CASSTGGAADTQYF
>TRBV13|few|TRBD2|TRBJ2-1
TGTGCCAGCAGCTTAGTTATTAGCGGGAGAAGTGAGCAGTTCTTC
CASSLVISGRSEQFF
>TRBV6-1|few|TRBD1|TRBJ1-5
TGTGCCAGCAGGGACAGGGGGCAAGGGCAGCCCCAGCATTTT
CASRDRGQGQPQHF
>TRBV24-1|-|-|TRBJ2-2
TGTGCCACCGCCGGACTCAACACCGGGGAGCTGTTTTTT
CATAGLNTGELFF
>TRBV2|few|TRBD1|TRBJ2-2
TGTGCCAGCCGGACAGGGAGGAACACCGGGGAGCTGTTTTTT
CASRTGRNTGELFF
>TRBV5-1|-|-|TRBJ2-3
TGCGCCAGCACGCTGGGGAGGACCCCAGATACGCAGTATTTT
CASTLGRTPDTQYF
>TRBV7-9|few|TRBD1|TRBJ1-1
TGTGCCAGCAGCCTGGACAGGCAACTAAACACTGAAGCTTTCTTT
CASSLDRQLNTEAFF
>TRBV12-3/TRBV12-4|few|-|TRBJ1-5
TGTGCCAGCAGGGTAGATTTACAGCCCCAGCATTTT
CASRVDLQPQHF
>TRBV7-3|-|TRBD1|TRBJ2-1
TGTGCCAGCAGCTCGGGACAGGGGGCTCCCAATGAGCAGTTCTTC
CASSSGQGAPNEQFF
>TRBV15|-|-|TRBJ2-2
TGTGCCACCAGCAGAGATGTGCTTAACTTGGCCGGGGAGCTGTTTTTT
CATSRDVLNLAGELFF
>TRBV4-1|-|-|TRBJ1-2
TGCGCCAGCAGCCAAGACAGGGAGTTAACTGGCTACACCTTC
CASSQDRELTGYTF
>TRBV5-6|-|-|TRBJ2-4
TGCGCCAGCAGATCCGGTTTGAGCGGTTCCTGGGGGATTCAGTACTTC
CASRSGLSGSWGIQYF
>TRBV11-2|many|-|TRBJ2-1
TGTGCCAGCAGCTTAGGAATAGGGATGAACTACAATGAGCAGTTCTTC
CASSLGIGMNYNEQFF
>TRBV28|-|-|TRBJ1-3
TGTGCCAGCAGGGACTCCTTGTTAGTCGGAAACACCATATATTTT
CASRDSLLVGNTIYF
>TRBV7-2|-|-|TRBJ2-6
TGTGCCAGCAGCTTAGGGGGGACCTCTGGGGCCAACGTCCTGACTTTC
CASSLGGTSGANVLTF
>TRBV2|many|-|TRBJ1-5
TGTGCCAGCGGCCCGGGGGTAAGTCAGCCCCAGCATTTT
CASGPGVSQPQHF
>TRBV19|-|-|TRBJ2-1
TGTGCCAGTAGTATCCAAAGCTCCTACAATGAGCAGTTCTTC
CASSIQSSYNEQFF